This TCR beta chain is from a study of T cell responses to AZD1222 COVID-19 vaccine. Study summary: Second doses were pooled across both intervals (about 4 or about 12 weeks).

Study-wide results and limits: Researchers took repertoire samples only after the peak T cell response had come. The breadth and depth of Spike-specific TCRs increased once two AZD1222 doses had been given. Donors were chiefly white British, with a greater number of females, and clonal diversity was perhaps underestimated.

This CDR3 region has 16 residues. The germline V and J ends were trimmed by 6 bases and 4 bases, with 19 bases remaining between them. The germline gives CDR1 MDHEN, CDR2 SYDVKM. The protocol was immunoSEQ multiplex PCR, while the TCRdb copy is restricted to in-frame clones and leaves out a portion. The profile covers approximately 260,000 clones, with just over 90% appearing a single time and around 0.58% taken by the ten largest. As to this clone: Its target is unknown.

The sample consisted of peripheral blood, taken on day 0 of AZD1222 vaccination. This sequence originates from an adult in good health. The rearrangement uses TRBV28 and TRBJ1-5; TRBD1 might be the D (6 bases). The DNA of the CDR3 is TGTGCCAGCAGCTCTGCGCGGACGGGGGCTAATCAGCCCCAGCATTTT. This encodes CASSSARTGANQPQHF.